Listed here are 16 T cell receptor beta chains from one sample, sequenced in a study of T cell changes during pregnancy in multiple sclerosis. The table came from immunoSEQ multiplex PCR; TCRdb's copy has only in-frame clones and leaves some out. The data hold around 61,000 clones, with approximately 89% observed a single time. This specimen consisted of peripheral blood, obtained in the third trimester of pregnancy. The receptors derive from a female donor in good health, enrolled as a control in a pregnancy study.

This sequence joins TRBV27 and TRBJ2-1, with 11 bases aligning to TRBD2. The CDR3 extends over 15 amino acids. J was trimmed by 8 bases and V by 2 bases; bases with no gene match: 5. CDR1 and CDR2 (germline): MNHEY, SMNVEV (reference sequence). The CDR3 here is CASSLGLAGGDEQFF. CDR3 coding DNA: TGTGCCAGCAGTTTAGGGCTAGCGGGGGGCGATGAGCAGTTCTTC.

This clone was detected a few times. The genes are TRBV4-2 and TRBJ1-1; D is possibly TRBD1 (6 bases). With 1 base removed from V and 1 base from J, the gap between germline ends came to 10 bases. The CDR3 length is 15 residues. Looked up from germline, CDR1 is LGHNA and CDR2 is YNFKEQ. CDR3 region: CASSQVRGANTEAFF. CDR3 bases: TGTGCCAGCAGCCAAGTCAGGGGCGCGAACACTGAAGCTTTCTTT.

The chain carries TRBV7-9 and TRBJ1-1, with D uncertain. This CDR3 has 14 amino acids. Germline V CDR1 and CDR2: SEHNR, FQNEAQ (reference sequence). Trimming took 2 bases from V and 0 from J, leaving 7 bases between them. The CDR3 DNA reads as TGTGCCAGCAGCTTACCACAGATGAACACTGAAGCTTTCTTT. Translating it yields CASSLPQMNTEAFF.

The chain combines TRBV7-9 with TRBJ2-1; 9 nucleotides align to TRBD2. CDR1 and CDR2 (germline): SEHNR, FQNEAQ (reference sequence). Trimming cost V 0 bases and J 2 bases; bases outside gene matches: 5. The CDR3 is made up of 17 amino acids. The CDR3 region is CASSLARERGAYNEQFF. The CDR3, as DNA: TGTGCCAGCAGCTTAGCGCGAGAGCGGGGGGCCTACAATGAGCAGTTCTTC.

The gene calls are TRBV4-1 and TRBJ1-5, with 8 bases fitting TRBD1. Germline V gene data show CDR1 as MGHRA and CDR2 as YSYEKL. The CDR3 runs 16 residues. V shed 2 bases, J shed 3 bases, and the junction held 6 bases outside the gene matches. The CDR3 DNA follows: TGCGCCAGCAGCCAACCGGGACAGGCCCTCAATCAGCCCCAGCATTTT. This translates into CASSQPGQALNQPQHF.

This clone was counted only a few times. As DNA, the CDR3 is TGTGCCAGCAGCTTGGGGCAGGGCTTACCCTACGAGCAGTACTTC. Translating it yields CASSLGQGLPYEQYF. The chain combines TRBV5-5 with TRBJ2-7; D is possibly TRBD1 (5 bases). This CDR3 spans 15 amino acids. CDR1 SGHKS and CDR2 YYEKEE come from the germline V gene (reference sequence). The V end was cut by 0 bases, the J end by 2 bases, with 12 bases between.

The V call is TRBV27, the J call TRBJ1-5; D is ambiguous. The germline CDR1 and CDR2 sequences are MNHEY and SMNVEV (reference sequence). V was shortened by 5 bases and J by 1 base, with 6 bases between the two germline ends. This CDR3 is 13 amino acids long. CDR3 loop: CASSPKSNQPQHF. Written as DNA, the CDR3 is TGTGCCAGCAGTCCTAAAAGCAATCAGCCCCAGCATTTT.

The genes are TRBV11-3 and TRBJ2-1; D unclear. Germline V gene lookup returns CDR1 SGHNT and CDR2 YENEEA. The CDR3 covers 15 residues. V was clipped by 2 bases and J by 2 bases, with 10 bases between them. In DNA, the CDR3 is TGTGCCAGCAGCTTAAGCAGAGGCACCTACAATGAGCAGTTCTTC. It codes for CASSLSRGTYNEQFF.

CDR3 amino acids: CASSSLGSSTDTQYF. The CDR3 DNA is TGTGCCAGCAGCTCACTAGGCTCTAGCACAGATACGCAGTATTTT. The chain employs TRBV11-2 and TRBJ2-3; D is perhaps TRBD2 (5 bases). This CDR3 spans 15 amino acids. Germline values: CDR1 SGHAT, CDR2 FQNNGV. The V gene lost 4 bases and the J gene lost 0 bases, with 11 bases spanning the gap.

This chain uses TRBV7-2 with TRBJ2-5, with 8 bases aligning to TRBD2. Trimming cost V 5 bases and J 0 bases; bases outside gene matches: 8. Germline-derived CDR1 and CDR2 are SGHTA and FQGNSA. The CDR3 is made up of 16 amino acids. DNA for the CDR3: TGTGCCAGCAGCCCCAACGGGGGGGCCTACCAAGAGACCCAGTACTTC. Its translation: CASSPNGGAYQETQYF.

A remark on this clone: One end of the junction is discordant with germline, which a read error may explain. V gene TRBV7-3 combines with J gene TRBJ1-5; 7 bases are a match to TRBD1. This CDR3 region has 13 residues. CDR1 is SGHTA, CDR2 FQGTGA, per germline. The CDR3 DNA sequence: TGTGCCAGCAGCCCGGACAGGTATCAACCCCAGCATTTT. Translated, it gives CASSPDRYQPQHF.

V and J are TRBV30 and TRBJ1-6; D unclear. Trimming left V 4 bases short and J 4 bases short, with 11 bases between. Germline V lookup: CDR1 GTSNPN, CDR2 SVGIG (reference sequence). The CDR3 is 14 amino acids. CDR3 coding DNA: TGTGCCTGGACCCCAGATTCTTATAATTCACCCCTCCACTTT. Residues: CAWTPDSYNSPLHF. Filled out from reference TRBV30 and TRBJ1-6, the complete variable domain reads SQTIHQWPATLVQPVGSPLSLECTVEGTSNPNLYWYRQAAGRGLQLLFYSVGIGQISSEVPQNLSASRPQDRQFILSSKKLLLSDSGFYLCAWTPDSYNSPLHFGNGTRLTVT.

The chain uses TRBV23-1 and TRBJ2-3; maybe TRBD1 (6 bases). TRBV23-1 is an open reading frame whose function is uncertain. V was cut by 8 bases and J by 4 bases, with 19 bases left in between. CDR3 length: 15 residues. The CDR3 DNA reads TGCGCCAGCTCTCCCGGGACACTATTGTCAGATACGCAGTATTTT. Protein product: CASSPGTLLSDTQYF.

The CDR3 coding sequence is TGTGCCAGCAGTGAATTCTCTTCCTTCAGGGGGGCTTTCTTT. Its protein product is CASSEFSSFRGAFF. The chain is built from TRBV25-1 and TRBJ1-1; TRBD1 matches at 7 bases. Germline loops: CDR1 MGHDK, CDR2 SYGVNS. The CDR3 spans 14 residues. The V and J ends lost 1 base and 11 bases, in that order; junction bases with no gene match: 10. The full variable domain, in which reference TRBV25-1 and TRBJ1-1 provide the parts outside the CDR3, is EADIYQTPRYLVIGTGKKITLECSQTMGHDKMYWYQQDPGMELHLIHYSYGVNSTEKGDLSSESTVSRIRTEHFPLTLESARPSHTSQYLCASSEFSSFRGAFFGQGTRLTVV.

CDR3 sequence: CASSHGQGRNQPQHF. CDR3 DNA sequence: TGTGCCAGCAGTCACGGACAGGGGCGAAATCAGCCCCAGCATTTT. The chain combines TRBV6-1 with TRBJ1-5; 9 bases are a match to TRBD1. Germline-derived CDR1 and CDR2 are MNHNS and SASEGT. The CDR3 contains 15 residues. V lost 5 bases to trimming and J lost 4 bases; unmatched junction nucleotides: 6.

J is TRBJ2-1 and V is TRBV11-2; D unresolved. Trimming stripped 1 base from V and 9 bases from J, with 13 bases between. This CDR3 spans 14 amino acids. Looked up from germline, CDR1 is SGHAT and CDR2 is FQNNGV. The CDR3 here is CASSLGVSSSEQFF. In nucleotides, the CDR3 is TGTGCCAGCAGCTTAGGCGTTAGCAGCAGTGAGCAGTTCTTC.